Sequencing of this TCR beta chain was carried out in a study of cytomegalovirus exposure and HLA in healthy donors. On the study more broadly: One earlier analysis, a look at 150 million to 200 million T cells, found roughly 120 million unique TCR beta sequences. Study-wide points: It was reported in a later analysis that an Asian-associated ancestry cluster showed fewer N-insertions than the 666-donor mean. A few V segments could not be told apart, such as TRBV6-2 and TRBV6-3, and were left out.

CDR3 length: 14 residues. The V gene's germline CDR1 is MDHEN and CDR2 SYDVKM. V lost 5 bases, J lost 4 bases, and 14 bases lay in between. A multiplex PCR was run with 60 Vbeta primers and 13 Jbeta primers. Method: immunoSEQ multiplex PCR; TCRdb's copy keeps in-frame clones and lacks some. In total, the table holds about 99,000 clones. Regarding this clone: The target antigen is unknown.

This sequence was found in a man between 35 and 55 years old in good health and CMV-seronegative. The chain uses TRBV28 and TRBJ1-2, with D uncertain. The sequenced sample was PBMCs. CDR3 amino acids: CASSVSYSGYGYTF. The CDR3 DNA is TGTGCCAGCAGTGTATCTTACAGTGGCTATGGCTACACCTTC.